The 29 T cell receptor beta chains below come from one sample, sequenced in a study of T cell responses to AZD1222 COVID-19 vaccine (dated by TCRdb to 2020 to 2022). Library prep was done by the immunoSEQ multiplex PCR assay. This immuneACCESS table, as held by TCRdb, lists in-frame sequences with V and J called but not all clones. Of the missing ones, under half trace to an unresolved V gene in checked studies; the others have no known cause. Recorded for this sample are about 160,000 clones; 80% to 90% of them occurred a single time. Of the sample, about 6.9% is held by the ten largest clones. The time point label, read with the paper, signifies: baseline before first vaccination. The sequencing used peripheral blood, collected on day 0 of AZD1222 vaccination. The source is an adult in good health.

The CDR3 DNA reads TGTCCTGGGAGCGCACATAGGACAGGGTTTTCCTACGAGCAGTACGTC. Amino acid sequence: CPGSAHRTGFSYEQYV. The rearrangement joins TRBV22-1 to TRBJ2-7; whether TRBD1, the table's D call, matches the DNA was not checked. TRBV22-1 constitutes a pseudogene. The CDR3 consists of 16 residues.

The chain joins TRBV29-1 to TRBJ1-2; unclear D gene. Germline values: CDR1 SQVTM, CDR2 ANQGSEA. With 0 bases removed from V and 2 bases from J, the gap between germline ends came to 10 bases. The CDR3 is made up of 14 amino acids. CDR3: CSVEDRKVNYGYTF. The CDR3, as DNA: TGCAGCGTTGAAGATCGAAAAGTAAACTATGGCTACACCTTC. The entire variable domain, with the rest obtained from reference TRBV29-1 and TRBJ1-2, is as follows: SAVISQKPSRDICQRGTSLTIQCQVDSQVTMMFWYRQQPGQSLTLIATANQGSEATYESGFVIDKFPISRPNLTFSTLTVSNMSPEDSSIYLCSVEDRKVNYGYTFGSGTRLTVV.

The chain has TRBV6-2 or TRBV6-3 and TRBJ2-7, with D unresolved. Germline assignment: CDR1 MNHEY and CDR2 SVGEGT. With 2 bases removed from V and 4 bases from J, the gap between germline ends came to 9 bases. This CDR3 is built from 13 residues. CDR3 loop: CASSYLSGYEQYF. The CDR3, as DNA: TGTGCCAGCAGTTACCTGTCCGGGTACGAGCAGTACTTC.

In DNA, the CDR3 is TGTGCCAGCAGCTTAGGGACAGGAAAAAACATTCAGTACTTC. Its translation is CASSLGTGKNIQYF. The gene calls are TRBV7-2 and TRBJ2-4, with TRBD1 matching over 7 bases. CDR3 length: 14 amino acids. The junction had 1 base not matched to a gene; V was cut back by 1 base and J by 4 bases. Looked up from germline, CDR1 is SGHTA and CDR2 is FQGNSA.

CDR3 DNA: TGTGCCAGCTCACTTAGACTAGCGGGGGCCACGAACACCGGGGAGCTGTTTTTT. It encodes CASSLRLAGATNTGELFF. This chain uses TRBV18 with TRBJ2-2, with 12 bases identical to TRBD2. CDR1 and CDR2 from the germline V gene are KGHSH and LQKENI. The V and J ends lost 4 bases and 0 bases, in that order; junction bases with no gene match: 6. This CDR3 has 18 amino acids.

The genes are TRBV4-2 and TRBJ1-3; a possible D gene is TRBD1 (5 bases). The CDR3 sequence is 16 residues long. Germline V gives CDR1 LGHNA, CDR2 YNFKEQ. The V end lost 1 base, the J end lost 0 bases, and 10 bases lay between the germline ends. The CDR3 nucleotides read TGTGCCAGCAGCCAAGCGTCAGGGCGCTCTGGAAACACCATATATTTT. It yields the protein CASSQASGRSGNTIYF.

The chain has TRBV10-3 and TRBJ1-3, with 7 bases fitting TRBD1. The V gene end was trimmed by 4 bases and the J gene end by 5 bases; junction bases not matched to a gene: 5. Looked up from germline, CDR1 is ENHRY and CDR2 is SYGVKD. The CDR3 consists of 14 residues. This chain's CDR3 is CAISGRDSRNTIYF. The DNA of the CDR3 is TGTGCCATCAGTGGGCGGGACAGTAGAAACACCATATATTTT.

CDR3 coding DNA: TGCAGCGTTACCGGGACAGATAATTCACCCCTCCACTTT. It codes for CSVTGTDNSPLHF. The rearrangement uses TRBV29-1 and TRBJ1-6; TRBD1 matches at 7 bases. This CDR3 is 13 amino acids long. Germline lookup yields CDR1 SQVTM and CDR2 ANQGSEA. V trimming: 5 bases; J trimming: 5 bases; junction bases outside the gene matches: 3.

The chain couples TRBV7-2 to TRBJ1-1; D not certain. V lost 2 bases and J lost 3, with 13 bases in between. There are 15 residues in the CDR3. Germline V gene sequence: CDR1 SGHTA, CDR2 FQGNSA. This chain's CDR3 is CASSLFRPSDTEAFF. CDR3 DNA sequence: TGTGCCAGCAGCTTATTTCGCCCCTCCGACACTGAAGCTTTCTTT.

The CDR3 nucleotides read TGTGCCACCAGTGATTTAACTAGCGGGGACTATACGCAGTATTTT. Translation gives CATSDLTSGDYTQYF. The chain couples TRBV24-1 to TRBJ2-3, with 10 nucleotides matching TRBD2. In germline, CDR1 is KGHDR, CDR2 SFDVKD. After removal of 1 base from V and 7 bases from J, the junction contained 4 bases not matched to a gene. The CDR3 has 15 amino acids.

The chain combines TRBV10-1 with TRBJ1-6; a possible D gene is TRBD1 (5 bases). The CDR3 is 18 amino acids. CDR1 is WNHNN, CDR2 SYGVQD, per germline (reference sequence). V lost 6 bases, J lost 7 bases, and 25 bases lay in between. CDR3: CASRRVGLGDSLNSPLHF. The CDR3, as DNA: TGCGCCAGCAGACGGGTTGGGCTAGGGGATTCCCTAAATTCACCCCTCCACTTT.

V and J are TRBV4-3 and TRBJ2-7; TRBD1 matches 7 bases. CDR3 length: 14 amino acids. The junction had 9 bases not matched to a gene; V was cut back by 3 bases and J by 7 bases. Per the germline V gene, CDR1 is LGHNA and CDR2 is YSLEER. The CDR3: CASSQVDRDGEQYF. CDR3 bases: TGCGCCAGCAGCCAGGTAGACAGGGATGGGGAGCAGTACTTC.

The rearrangement joins TRBV28 to TRBJ1-5, with TRBD1 matching 7 bases. The V gene end was trimmed by 5 bases and the J gene end by 4 bases; junction bases not matched to a gene: 8. The germline CDR1 and CDR2 sequences are MDHEN and SYDVKM. The CDR3 is 15 amino acids. The CDR3 spells CASSVPGQLNQPQHF. The CDR3 DNA sequence: TGTGCCAGCAGTGTTCCGGGACAGTTAAATCAGCCCCAGCATTTT.

The rearrangement links TRBV6-5 to TRBJ2-7; D is perhaps TRBD1 (6 bases). This CDR3 is 15 amino acids long. V dropped 2 bases and J dropped 2 bases, with 13 bases sitting between them. Germline CDR1 is MNHEY and CDR2 is SVGAGI. The CDR3 coding sequence is TGTGCCAGCAGTTACGACAGGTCAACCCCCTACGAGCAGTACTTC. It encodes CASSYDRSTPYEQYF.

This rearrangement joins TRBV12-3 or TRBV12-4 to TRBJ2-2; D unresolved. V lost 3 bases and J lost 8, with 4 bases in between. This CDR3 comprises 11 residues. CDR3 DNA: TGTGCCAGCAGTTTCGGTGGGGAGCTGTTTTTT. Its protein is CASSFGGELFF.

The V and J genes are TRBV10-3 and TRBJ2-2; 8 bases are a match to TRBD2. The CDR3 contains 15 residues. CDR1 ENHRY and CDR2 SYGVKD come from the germline V gene. V lost 10 bases, J lost 2 bases, and 9 bases stayed unmatched. DNA for the CDR3: TGTGCCACATCGGGGGCGGGGGGAAACACCGGGGAGCTGTTTTTT. It specifies CATSGAGGNTGELFF.

The gene calls are TRBV6-4 and TRBJ2-3, with D perhaps matching TRBD2 (5 bases). With 6 bases removed from V and 1 base from J, the gap between germline ends came to 11 bases. CDR3 length: 14 residues. Germline values: CDR1 MRHNA, CDR2 SNTAGT. CDR3 protein: CASSANSGTDTQYF. In DNA form, the CDR3 reads TGTGCCAGCAGCGCCAATAGCGGCACAGATACGCAGTATTTT.

This chain uses TRBV6-5 with TRBJ1-6; D is possibly TRBD1 (6 bases). Germline V gene data show CDR1 as MNHEY and CDR2 as SVGAGI. V was trimmed by 0 bases and J by 8 bases, leaving 8 bases between them. The CDR3 is made up of 14 amino acids. For the CDR3, the DNA is TGTGCCAGCAGTTACTCTTCAGGGGATTCACCCCTCCACTTT. Its protein product is CASSYSSGDSPLHF.

The chain uses TRBV21-1 and TRBJ2-7; the D call of TRBD1 is as the table states it, not checked on the DNA. TRBV21-1 constitutes a pseudogene. The CDR3 covers 15 residues. CDR3 coding DNA: TGTGCCAGCAGCAAAGTCGGCAGGGTCAATAGCGAGCAGTACGTC. Translated: CASSKVGRVNSEQYV.

The chain employs TRBV25-1 and TRBJ2-2, with D possibly called TRBD1 or TRBD2 (5 bases each). This CDR3 contains 13 residues. The germline V and J ends were trimmed by 4 bases and 7 bases, with 10 bases remaining between them. The V gene's germline CDR1 is MGHDK and CDR2 SYGVNS. CDR3 sequence: CASSVRAGGELFF. CDR3 DNA: TGTGCCAGCAGTGTCAGGGCGGGCGGGGAGCTGTTTTTT.

Here the CDR3 DNA reads TGTGCCAGCAGCCAAGTGGGGCTCTTTGGAAACACCATATATTTT. Translating it yields CASSQVGLFGNTIYF. J is TRBJ1-3 and V is TRBV3-1 (or the pseudogene TRBV3-2); a possible D gene is TRBD1 (5 bases). V dropped 1 base and J dropped 3 bases, with 10 bases sitting between them. Germline V gene sequence: CDR1 LGHDT, CDR2 YNNKEL (reference sequence). The CDR3 sequence is 15 residues long.

The rearrangement joins TRBV19 to TRBJ1-2, with TRBD1 identical over 7 bases. Germline lookup yields CDR1 LNHDA and CDR2 SQIVND (reference sequence). This CDR3 contains 14 residues. V lost 10 bases and J lost 5; bases outside the gene matches: 13. The CDR3 spells CATRPRGDFYGYTF. CDR3 DNA sequence: TGTGCCACGCGCCCCAGGGGGGACTTTTATGGCTACACCTTC.

The CDR3 nucleotides read TGCGCCAGCAGCCAACTGCGGGGGGATGAGACCCAGTACTTC. Amino acids: CASSQLRGDETQYF. The chain combines TRBV4-3 with TRBJ2-5, with 8 bases fitting TRBD2. Germline CDR1 LGHNA, CDR2 YSLEER. The V gene end was trimmed by 2 bases and the J gene end by 5 bases; junction bases not matched to a gene: 4. The CDR3 is 14 amino acids.

The chain recombines TRBV2 with TRBJ1-1; D possibly corresponds to TRBD1 (6 bases). The length of the CDR3 is 15 residues. The V end was cut by 3 bases, the J end by 0 bases, with 11 bases between. Germline CDR1 is SNHLY and CDR2 is FYNNEI. This CDR3 reads CASSEGRGLNTEAFF. CDR3 nucleotide sequence: TGTGCCAGCAGTGAGGGCAGGGGTTTGAACACTGAAGCTTTCTTT. Full variable domain (rest looked up from reference TRBV2 and TRBJ1-1): EPEVTQTPSHQVTQMGQEVILRCVPISNHLYFYWYRQILGQKVEFLVSFYNNEISEKSEIFDDQFSVERPDGSNFTLKIRSTKLEDSAMYFCASSEGRGLNTEAFFGQGTRLTVV.

The chain has TRBV28 and TRBJ2-6; a possible D gene is TRBD1 (6 bases). Germline CDR1 MDHEN, CDR2 SYDVKM. This CDR3 has 18 amino acids. Trimming cost V 4 bases and J 0 bases, with 16 bases left between them. The CDR3: CASSSQPGGDSGANVLTF. DNA for the CDR3: TGTGCCAGCAGTTCCCAACCTGGGGGCGACTCTGGGGCCAACGTCCTGACTTTC.

V is TRBV12-2 and J is TRBJ2-5; TRBD2 is the table's D call, not checked against the DNA. TRBV12-2 counts as a pseudogene. The CDR3 totals 17 residues. The CDR3 DNA reads as TGTGCAAGTCGCCCCGGGACTAGCCCATTGTGTCGTGAGACCCAGTACTTC. As protein: CASRPGTSPLCRETQYF.

The chain links TRBV5-1 to TRBJ1-2; D perhaps matches TRBD1 (5 bases). Germline V lookup: CDR1 SGHRS, CDR2 YFSETQ. V was shortened by 5 bases and J by 2 bases, with 16 bases between the two germline ends. CDR3 length: 15 amino acids. The CDR3 sequence: CASSSTRTGNYGYTF. CDR3 nucleotide sequence: TGCGCCAGCAGTTCCACGAGAACAGGAAACTATGGCTACACCTTC.

The V and J genes are TRBV9 and TRBJ1-5; no firm D call. CDR1 and CDR2 (germline): SGDLS, YYNGEE. The CDR3 runs to 13 residues. V was cut by 0 bases and J by 7 bases, with 8 bases left in between. CDR3 bases: TGTGCCAGCAGCGTAGGGACCGGGCAGCCCCAGCATTTT. Protein sequence: CASSVGTGQPQHF.

This clone has only one observation. The V call is TRBV27, the J call TRBJ1-6, with D maybe TRBD1 (6 bases). Germline V gives CDR1 MNHEY, CDR2 SMNVEV (reference sequence). V lost 7 bases and J 7 bases, leaving 17 bases between the germline ends. This CDR3 region has 15 residues. CDR3 nucleotide sequence: TGTGCCAGCACTCCCGGGTCGGGGGCGAATTCACCCCTCCACTTT. Protein: CASTPGSGANSPLHF.